Listed below are T cell receptor beta chains from one sample, sequenced in a study of human T cells and chemical hapten exposure. TCRdb fed the RACE reads into MiXCR, producing one record per CDR3 protein. The profile shows around 130,000 distinct CDR3 sequences, about 10% of them singletons. Sequencing was performed on whole blood, taken in connection with sensitization to the hapten diphenylcyclopropenone (DPC). Every receptor here comes from a woman aged 50 to 65 with alopecia areata. Some clones in this sample may be carry-over from other donors' samples. Both conserved end residues are part of each CDR3. The order of the fields is V gene, D gene, clone size, J gene, CDR3 DNA, CDR3 protein. A D gene is named only where the DNA matches it firmly. Clone size appears in some rows only: once, few, many, or a class for an expanded clone.

v_gene: TRBV10-2; d_gene: NA; abundance: few; j_gene: TRBJ2-2; CDR3nt: TGCGCCAGCAAAAGCATAGGGACCGGGGAGCTGTTTTTT; CDR3aa: CASKSIGTGELFF
v_gene: TRBV20-1; d_gene: TRBD2; abundance: NA; j_gene: TRBJ2-1; CDR3nt: TGCAGTGCCCCGCCGGGACTAGCGGCCCATGAGCAGTTCTTC; CDR3aa: CSAPPGLAAHEQFF
v_gene: TRBV2; d_gene: TRBD2; abundance: many; j_gene: TRBJ2-1; CDR3nt: TGTGCCAGCTTTCTTAGCGGGGGGTCCTACAATGAGCAGTTCTTC; CDR3aa: CASFLSGGSYNEQFF
v_gene: TRBV14; d_gene: NA; abundance: NA; j_gene: TRBJ1-4; CDR3nt: TGTGCCAGCAGCCCCGGACCATCCGGAAAACTGTTTTTT; CDR3aa: CASSPGPSGKLFF
v_gene: TRBV15; d_gene: TRBD2; abundance: NA; j_gene: TRBJ2-1; CDR3nt: TGTGCCACCAGCTCGGGGGGTGAGCAGTTCTTC; CDR3aa: CATSSGGEQFF
v_gene: TRBV29-1; d_gene: TRBD1; abundance: NA; j_gene: TRBJ1-1; CDR3nt: TGCAGCGTTGCAACCCCGCTCGGGACAGGGGGCGCGAACACTGAAGCTTTCTTT; CDR3aa: CSVATPLGTGGANTEAFF
v_gene: TRBV7-2; d_gene: TRBD1; abundance: NA; j_gene: TRBJ1-1; CDR3nt: TGTGCCAGCAGCCGTCCGGACAGGGATAACACTGAAGCTTTCTTT; CDR3aa: CASSRPDRDNTEAFF
v_gene: TRBV20-1; d_gene: NA; abundance: many; j_gene: TRBJ2-5; CDR3nt: TGCAGTGCCCCTGGGGTCCGAGAGACCCAGTACTTC; CDR3aa: CSAPGVRETQYF
v_gene: TRBV16; d_gene: NA; abundance: NA; j_gene: TRBJ1-5; CDR3nt: TGTGCCAGCAGCCAAAACGGGGAGAGCAATCAGCCCCAGCATTTT; CDR3aa: CASSQNGESNQPQHF
v_gene: TRBV29-1; d_gene: NA; abundance: few; j_gene: TRBJ1-2; CDR3nt: TGCAGCGTTGATATTTATCGGGGTGGCTACACCTTC; CDR3aa: CSVDIYRGGYTF
v_gene: TRBV28; d_gene: NA; abundance: few; j_gene: TRBJ2-7; CDR3nt: TGTGCCAGCAATGGCCAGGTGCCCTACGAGCAGTACTTC; CDR3aa: CASNGQVPYEQYF
v_gene: TRBV20-1; d_gene: TRBD1; abundance: NA; j_gene: TRBJ1-1; CDR3nt: TGCAGTGCTAGATTCGGACAGGTGAACACTGAAGCTTTCTTT; CDR3aa: CSARFGQVNTEAFF
v_gene: TRBV7-9; d_gene: TRBD1; abundance: NA; j_gene: TRBJ1-1; CDR3nt: TGTGCCAGCAGCCCTAAACCCAGGGGGCCGGTCTCTGAAGCTTTCTTT; CDR3aa: CASSPKPRGPVSEAFF
v_gene: TRBV5-1; d_gene: TRBD1; abundance: NA; j_gene: TRBJ1-2; CDR3nt: TGCGCCAGCAGCTCCACAGGGGGCGAGGACTATGGCTACACCTTC; CDR3aa: CASSSTGGEDYGYTF
v_gene: TRBV6-5; d_gene: NA; abundance: few; j_gene: TRBJ2-1; CDR3nt: TGTGCCAGCAGCCCCCCTGGGGGCGAGTACAATGAGCAGTTCTTC; CDR3aa: CASSPPGGEYNEQFF
v_gene: TRBV29-1; d_gene: NA; abundance: NA; j_gene: TRBJ1-2; CDR3nt: TGCAGCGTTCGGGAGTCGATTTATGGCTACACCTTC; CDR3aa: CSVRESIYGYTF
v_gene: TRBV10-2; d_gene: NA; abundance: few; j_gene: TRBJ1-1; CDR3nt: TGCGCCAGCAGCCGAACGTCCGTGGGCACTGAAGCTTTCTTT; CDR3aa: CASSRTSVGTEAFF
v_gene: TRBV10-3; d_gene: NA; abundance: few; j_gene: TRBJ2-1; CDR3nt: TGTGCCATCAGTGACGGGACTGCTTACAATGAGCAGTTCTTC; CDR3aa: CAISDGTAYNEQFF
v_gene: TRBV20-1; d_gene: NA; abundance: NA; j_gene: TRBJ1-5; CDR3nt: TGCAGTGCTAGGGCTCAGGGCGGCAATCAGCCCCAGCATTTT; CDR3aa: CSARAQGGNQPQHF
v_gene: TRBV4-1; d_gene: TRBD1; abundance: few; j_gene: TRBJ2-7; CDR3nt: TGCGCCAGCAGCCAAGGGGGGGACAGGCGGAAGGGTGAGCAGTACTTC; CDR3aa: CASSQGGDRRKGEQYF